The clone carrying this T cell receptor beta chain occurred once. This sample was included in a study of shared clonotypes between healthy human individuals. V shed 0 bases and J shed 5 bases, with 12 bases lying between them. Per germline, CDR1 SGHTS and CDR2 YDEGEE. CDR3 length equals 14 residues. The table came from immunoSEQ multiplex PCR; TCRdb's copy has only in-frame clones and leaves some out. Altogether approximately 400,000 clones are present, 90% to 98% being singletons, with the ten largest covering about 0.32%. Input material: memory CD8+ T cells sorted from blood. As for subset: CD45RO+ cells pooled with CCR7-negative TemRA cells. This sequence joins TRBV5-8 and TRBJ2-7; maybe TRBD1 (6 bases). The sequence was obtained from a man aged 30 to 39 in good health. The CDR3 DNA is TGTGCCAGCAGCTTGGGACAGGACGGTGACGAGCAGTACTTC. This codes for CASSLGQDGDEQYF.